These 15 T cell receptor beta chains were sequenced from one sample in a study of T cells in Graves' hyperthyroidism and ophthalmopathy. RNA transcripts yielded amplified TCR beta CDR3 regions. RT-PCR in the first round (using the HTBI primer set) targeted the TCR CDR3. MiXCR, run by TCRdb on the multiplex PCR reads, gives a single entry per CDR3 protein. The sample consists of under 700,000 distinct CDR3 sequences, about 45% of them appearing once. Input material: peripheral blood or thyroid tissue (not recorded which). The receptors here all came from a woman in her late teens or twenties with Graves' hyperthyroidism.

This chain joins TRBV7-9 and TRBJ2-7; 11 bases agree with TRBD2. The germline V gene encodes CDR1 SEHNR and CDR2 FQNEAQ (reference sequence). Trimming took 5 bases from V and 2 from J; bases not matched to a gene: 5. The CDR3 has 15 amino acids. For the CDR3, the DNA is TGTGCCAGCAGCCTTTGGACTAGCGGGCCCTACGAGCAGTACTTC. Translated: CASSLWTSGPYEQYF.

The chain links TRBV5-1 to TRBJ2-7; D gene unclear. Germline V gene lookup returns CDR1 SGHRS and CDR2 YFSETQ. V lost 0 bases and J 9 bases, leaving 13 bases between the germline ends. This CDR3 has 13 amino acids. In nucleotides, the CDR3 is TGCGCCAGCAGCTTGGCCGCTCTTTCTGTGCAGTACTTC. This sequence encodes CASSLAALSVQYF.

Many counts were recorded for this clonotype. V gene TRBV7-2 combines with J gene TRBJ1-6; TRBD1 is a possible D gene (6 bases). Trimming took 3 bases from V and 8 from J, leaving 14 bases between them. The CDR3 contains 15 residues. CDR1 and CDR2 (germline): SGHTA, FQGNSA. CDR3 in amino acids: CASSLAPGADSPLHF. CDR3 nucleotides: TGTGCCAGCAGCTTGGCTCCGGGGGCTGATTCACCCCTCCACTTT.

The rearrangement links TRBV7-9 to TRBJ2-6; 8 nucleotides agree with TRBD2. The CDR3 loop spans 19 amino acids. Trimming at V came to 0 bases and at J to 0 bases, leaving 7 bases not matched to a gene. The germline V gene encodes CDR1 SEHNR and CDR2 FQNEAQ (reference sequence). The CDR3 DNA is TGTGCCAGCAGCTTAGCGGCGGGAGGTTATTCCTCTGGGGCCAACGTCCTGACTTTC. It translates to CASSLAAGGYSSGANVLTF.

The table lists this clonotype with many counts. V usage is TRBV2 and J usage is TRBJ1-2; 8 bases line up with TRBD1. The CDR3 extends over 13 amino acids. The V segment lost 6 bases and the J segment 6 bases; nucleotides outside the gene matches: 6. CDR1 and CDR2 (germline): SNHLY, FYNNEI. CDR3 region: CASSVTGADGYTF. For the CDR3, the DNA is TGTGCCAGCAGCGTGACAGGGGCGGATGGCTACACCTTC.

This clonotype turned up a few times. The gene calls are TRBV29-1 and TRBJ2-7; D gene unclear. The V end lost 1 base, the J end lost 6 bases, and 4 bases lay between the germline ends. The CDR3 length is 10 residues. CDR1 is SQVTM, CDR2 ANQGSEA, per germline. CDR3 region: CSVEGPEQYF. The CDR3 coding sequence is TGCAGCGTTGAAGGCCCCGAGCAGTACTTC.

The chain carries TRBV20-1 and TRBJ1-6, with 7 positions matching TRBD1. Per germline, CDR1 DFQATT and CDR2 SNEGSKA (reference sequence). The J segment lost 7 bases and the V segment lost 0 bases, leaving 9 bases of the junction unmatched. The CDR3 runs to 16 residues. The CDR3 DNA is TGCAGTGCTAGAGATCTGGCCAGGGGGACGAATTCACCCCTCCACTTT. It specifies CSARDLARGTNSPLHF.

This clonotype was detected only once. The chain uses TRBV2 and TRBJ1-2, with D unclear. V lost 6 bases and J lost 2, with 19 bases in between. Germline V CDR1 and CDR2: SNHLY, FYNNEI. The CDR3 has 16 amino acids. CDR3 sequence reads: CASSVKRPGLNYGYTF. DNA for the CDR3: TGTGCCAGCAGCGTTAAAAGGCCGGGCCTAAACTATGGCTACACCTTC.

The sample holds a few counts of this clonotype. Relative to the germline gene, one junction end is altered; a read error may explain this. The genes are TRBV24-1 and TRBJ1-2; D remains ambiguous. The germline V gene encodes CDR1 KGHDR and CDR2 SFDVKD. This CDR3 region has 14 residues. The CDR3 loop is CASSPDGVHYGYTF. CDR3 bases: TGCGCCAGCAGTCCTGACGGGGTTCACTATGGCTACACCTTC.

CDR3 nucleotide sequence: TGTGCCAGCAGCTTCGTGGGTGGGTCTGGAAACACCATATATTTT. This translates into CASSFVGGSGNTIYF. The chain employs TRBV7-2 and TRBJ1-3; D unresolved. Germline V CDR1 and CDR2: SGHTA, FQGNSA. The CDR3 is 15 amino acids. Between the trimmed V and J ends, which lost 3 bases and 1 base, there was a span of 10 bases.

The chain combines TRBV9 with TRBJ1-1, with a possible D match to TRBD1 (5 bases). Germline assignment: CDR1 SGDLS and CDR2 YYNGEE. The V end was cut by 3 bases, the J end by 6 bases, with 18 bases between. The CDR3 covers 15 residues. CDR3 region: CASSAERGEVAEAFF. CDR3 sequence (DNA): TGTGCCAGCAGCGCCGAGAGAGGGGAGGTCGCTGAAGCTTTCTTT. The full variable domain, its missing parts supplied by reference TRBV9 and TRBJ1-1, is DSGVTQTPKHLITATGQRVTLRCSPRSGDLSVYWYQQSLDQGLQFLIQYYNGEERAKGNILERFSAQQFPDLHSELNLSSLELGDSALYFCASSAERGEVAEAFFGQGTRLTVV.

In its sample, this clonotype was seen a few times. The J gene is TRBJ1-1, the V gene TRBV6-4, with TRBD1 matching over 8 bases. V lost 7 bases and J lost 2; bases outside the gene matches: 6. The CDR3 is 14 amino acids. The germline CDR1 and CDR2 sequences are MRHNA and SNTAGT. DNA for the CDR3: TGTGCCAGCAAGATGACAGGGGTTAACACTGAAGCTTTCTTT. This codes for CASKMTGVNTEAFF.

The chain uses TRBV12-3 or TRBV12-4 and TRBJ1-1; no firm D call. The CDR3 consists of 13 residues. Trimming took 3 bases from V and 4 from J, leaving 9 bases between them. The CDR3 sequence is CASSFWVGTEAFF. The CDR3 nucleotides are TGTGCCAGCAGTTTCTGGGTGGGCACTGAAGCTTTCTTT.

This clonotype has just a few counts. The chain carries TRBV2 and TRBJ1-1; TRBD1 aligns across 10 bases. CDR1 and CDR2 from the germline V gene are SNHLY and FYNNEI. V lost 3 bases to trimming and J lost 5 bases; unmatched junction nucleotides: 9. There are 16 residues in the CDR3. The CDR3 nucleotides are TGTGCCAGCAGTGATTCGCTCTGGGACAGGGGAACTGAAGCTTTCTTT. Translation: CASSDSLWDRGTEAFF.

This clonotype was counted only a few times. The CDR3 spells CAISERTGEETQYF. The CDR3 region has the DNA TGTGCCATCAGTGAGCGGACAGGGGAAGAGACCCAGTACTTC. V gene TRBV10-3 combines with J gene TRBJ2-5; 9 bases map to TRBD1. This CDR3 contains 14 residues. The V gene end was trimmed by 2 bases and the J gene end by 3 bases; junction bases not matched to a gene: 1. In germline, CDR1 is ENHRY, CDR2 SYGVKD.